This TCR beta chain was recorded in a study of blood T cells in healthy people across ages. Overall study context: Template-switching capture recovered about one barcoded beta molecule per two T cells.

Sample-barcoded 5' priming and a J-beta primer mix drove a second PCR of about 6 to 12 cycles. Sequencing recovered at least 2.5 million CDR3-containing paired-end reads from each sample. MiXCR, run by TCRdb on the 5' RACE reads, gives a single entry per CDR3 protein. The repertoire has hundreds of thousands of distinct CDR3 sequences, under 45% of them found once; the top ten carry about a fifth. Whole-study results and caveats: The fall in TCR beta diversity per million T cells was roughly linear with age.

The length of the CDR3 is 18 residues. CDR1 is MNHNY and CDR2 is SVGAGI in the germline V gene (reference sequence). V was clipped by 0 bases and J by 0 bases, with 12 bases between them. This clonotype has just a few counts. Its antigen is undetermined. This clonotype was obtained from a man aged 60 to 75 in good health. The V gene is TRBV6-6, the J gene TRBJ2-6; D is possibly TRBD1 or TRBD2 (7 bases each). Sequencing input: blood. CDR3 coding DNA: TGTGCCAGCAGTTACTCGACAGGGAGGGACTCTGGGGCCAACGTCCTGACTTTC. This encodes CASSYSTGRDSGANVLTF.